Listed here are 9 T cell receptor beta chains from one sample, sequenced in a study of T cell responses to AZD1222 COVID-19 vaccine. Sequencing was performed with immunoSEQ multiplex PCR; in TCRdb, only in-frame clones are kept and a portion is missing. Of about 110,000 clones listed, around 87% are singletons. The input for sequencing was peripheral blood, taken on day 0 of AZD1222 vaccination. The receptors were gathered from an adult in good health.

This chain uses TRBV12-5 with TRBJ2-1; D is uncertain. Germline values: CDR1 LGHNT, CDR2 FRNRAP. The CDR3 totals 12 residues. Between the trimmed V and J ends, which lost 1 base and 7 bases, there was a span of 5 bases. As DNA, the CDR3 is TGTGCTAGTGGTTTGGATTCGAATGAGCAGTTCTTC. Its protein is CASGLDSNEQFF.

This chain connects TRBV19 to TRBJ1-1; TRBD1 aligns across 7 bases. From germline, CDR1 is LNHDA and CDR2 SQIVND (reference sequence). The CDR3 sequence is 14 residues long. V lost 5 bases and J lost 7; bases outside the gene matches: 10. Written as DNA, the CDR3 is TGTGCCAGTAGTGCCCGGGACAGAAAGAATGAAGCTTTCTTT. This sequence encodes CASSARDRKNEAFF.

This rearrangement joins TRBV10-3 to TRBJ2-7; D could derive from TRBD1 or TRBD2 (5 bases each). The CDR3 has 13 amino acids. The V end lost 4 bases, the J end lost 7 bases, and 14 bases lay between the germline ends. The germline gives CDR1 ENHRY, CDR2 SYGVKD. Here the CDR3 reads CAISGWDLGEQYF. The CDR3 bases are TGTGCCATCAGTGGTTGGGACCTTGGGGAGCAGTACTTC.

The J gene is TRBJ2-6, the V gene TRBV4-2; D unclear. The CDR3 covers 16 residues. In germline, CDR1 is LGHNA, CDR2 YNFKEQ. The V end lost 10 bases, the J end lost 0 bases, and 16 bases lay between the germline ends. The chain's CDR3 is CATAGDGASGANVLTF. Written as DNA, the CDR3 is TGTGCCACCGCCGGTGACGGAGCCTCTGGGGCCAACGTCCTGACTTTC.

V usage is TRBV9 and J usage is TRBJ2-2, with 13 bases matching TRBD2. Germline-derived CDR1 and CDR2 are SGDLS and YYNGEE. Trimming removed 3 bases from V and 8 bases from J; junction bases left unmatched: 10. This CDR3 has 17 amino acids. The CDR3 DNA reads TGTGCCAGCAGCGGGACTAGCGGGGGAGCCCCTCCTGGGGAGCTGTTTTTT. Amino acid sequence: CASSGTSGGAPPGELFF.

The genes are TRBV14 and TRBJ2-3, with D unclear. V dropped 5 bases and J dropped 4 bases, with 13 bases sitting between them. Germline V CDR1 and CDR2: SGHDN, FVKESK. The CDR3 spans 14 residues. As DNA, the CDR3 is TGTGCCAGCAGCGCAATACATGGGGCAGATACGCAGTATTTT. Protein product: CASSAIHGADTQYF.

The V call is TRBV11-2, the J call TRBJ1-1; D is undetermined. V was shortened by 5 bases and J by 0 bases, with 10 bases between the two germline ends. The CDR3 length is 14 residues. Germline V CDR1 and CDR2: SGHAT, FQNNGV. The CDR3 protein is CASSARLVNTEAFF. The CDR3 DNA is TGTGCCAGCAGCGCTCGGCTGGTGAACACTGAAGCTTTCTTT.

V is TRBV2 and J is TRBJ2-5, with 9 bases that match TRBD1. J lost 4 bases, V lost 6 bases, and 9 bases had no gene match. Germline loops: CDR1 SNHLY, CDR2 FYNNEI. CDR3 size: 15 residues. This CDR3 is CASRDGQGTGETQYF. CDR3 nucleotide sequence: TGTGCCAGCAGGGATGGACAGGGGACGGGAGAGACCCAGTACTTC. Complete variable domain (other parts from reference TRBV2 and TRBJ2-5): EPEVTQTPSHQVTQMGQEVILRCVPISNHLYFYWYRQILGQKVEFLVSFYNNEISEKSEIFDDQFSVERPDGSNFTLKIRSTKLEDSAMYFCASRDGQGTGETQYFGPGTRLLVL.

The chain is built from TRBV6-6 and TRBJ1-2, with a weak D call TRBD1 (6 bases). The CDR3 extends over 17 amino acids. Deletions cut 5 bases from V and 2 bases from J, with 21 bases between. Germline loops: CDR1 MNHNY, CDR2 SVGAGI (reference sequence). CDR3 protein: CASSPDGGGPPNYGYTF. Here the CDR3 DNA reads TGTGCCAGCAGTCCCGATGGTGGGGGGCCCCCCAACTATGGCTACACCTTC.